Below, one T cell receptor beta chain is given with its context. In the original processing: Quantification of nucleated cells was approximated via reference gene primer amplification. Assay: immunoSEQ multiplex PCR; the TCRdb copy retains only in-frame clones and omits some. The V and J calls and clone size were taken over from that table, and D and trimming were inferred from the DNA. The sample includes 110,000 to 150,000 clones, almost 90% seen only once; the top ten take about 1.5%. V was trimmed by 8 bases and J by 9 bases, leaving 18 bases between them. Germline CDR1 and CDR2: SGHTA and FQGNSA. This CDR3 has 13 residues. This specimen belongs to a study of blood T cell repertoires in COVID-19. Study context: Samples taken during acute and convalescent COVID-19 were collected in the United States, Italy and Spain. From T cells, B-cell-depleted T cells, or PBMCs came the material, which was cDNA or gDNA.

Input material: peripheral blood. The V gene is TRBV7-2, the J gene TRBJ2-3; no clear D gene. This sequence was found in a woman aged 55-70 years with acute or convalescent COVID-19. The CDR3 loop reads CASVPLPTGTQYF. CDR3 bases: TGTGCCAGCGTCCCCCTACCCACCGGGACGCAGTATTTT.